The 18 T cell receptor beta chains in this list originate from one sample, sequenced in a study of blood T cell repertoires in COVID-19. Libraries were prepared by immunoSEQ multiplex PCR; TCRdb keeps only in-frame clonotypes and omits some of them. The data contain under 300,000 clones, approximately 87% of them singletons. The specimen was peripheral blood. The source of these receptors is a man aged 55-75 years with acute or convalescent COVID-19.

The chain carries TRBV5-6 and TRBJ1-2, with D tentatively TRBD1 (5 bases). The germline V gene has CDR1 SGHDT and CDR2 YYEEEE. This CDR3 has 13 amino acids. Trimming removed 0 bases from V and 6 bases from J, with 9 bases in between. The CDR3 bases are TGTGCCAGCAGCTTGGCGGGGGACGATGGCTACACCTTC. Amino acid sequence: CASSLAGDDGYTF.

The chain couples TRBV7-8 to TRBJ1-2; D is unresolved. Trimming left V 5 bases short and J 1 base short, with 8 bases between. The CDR3 has 13 amino acids. Germline V gene sequence: CDR1 SGHVS, CDR2 FQNEAQ. The CDR3: CASSPAGNYGYTF. In DNA, the CDR3 is TGTGCCAGCAGCCCAGCCGGTAACTATGGCTACACCTTC. The variable domain in full, with the rest retrieved from reference TRBV7-8 and TRBJ1-2, is GAGVSQSPRYKVAKRGQDVALRCDPISGHVSLFWYQQALGQGPEFLTYFQNEAQLDKSGLPSDRFFAERPEGSVSTLKIQRTQQEDSAVYLCASSPAGNYGYTFGSGTRLTVV.

The rearrangement links TRBV6-6 to TRBJ2-4, with D possibly matching TRBD1 (5 bases). The CDR3 consists of 16 residues. The germline V gene encodes CDR1 MNHNY and CDR2 SVGAGI (reference sequence). Trimming took 2 bases from V and 0 from J, leaving 11 bases between them. CDR3 in DNA: TGTGCCAGCAGTTACGCCTACAGGAGAGCCAAAAACATTCAGTACTTC. This translates into CASSYAYRRAKNIQYF.

The chain joins TRBV2 to TRBJ2-3; 11 bases fit TRBD1. Germline lookup yields CDR1 SNHLY and CDR2 FYNNEI. J gave up 4 bases and V 8 bases, and 2 bases lay outside the gene matches. This CDR3 is 13 amino acids long. The CDR3 nucleotides read TGTGCCAGCCGGGACAGGGGGGCAGATACGCAGTATTTT. Residues: CASRDRGADTQYF. Using reference TRBV2 and TRBJ2-3 for the parts outside the CDR3, the full variable domain is EPEVTQTPSHQVTQMGQEVILRCVPISNHLYFYWYRQILGQKVEFLVSFYNNEISEKSEIFDDQFSVERPDGSNFTLKIRSTKLEDSAMYFCASRDRGADTQYFGPGTRLTVL.

The V and J genes are TRBV21-1 and TRBJ1-2; the table's D call, TRBD1, has no DNA check behind it. TRBV21-1 is flagged as a pseudogene. The CDR3 totals 14 residues. CDR3 bases: TGTGCCAGCAGCAAAGCCCCCAGGTCCTATGGCTACACCTTC. Translating it yields CASSKAPRSYGYTF.

This clone was recorded only once. The rearrangement joins TRBV3-1 (or the pseudogene TRBV3-2) to TRBJ1-1, with D perhaps matching TRBD1 (5 bases). V was pared by 4 bases and J by 5 bases, with 17 bases between. The CDR3 runs 15 residues. From germline, CDR1 is LGHDT and CDR2 YNNKEL (reference sequence). The CDR3 DNA is TGTGCCAGCAGCCGCTCGGCAGGGCGGGGGACTGAAGCTTTCTTT. It translates to CASSRSAGRGTEAFF.

This chain links TRBV30 with TRBJ2-6; 12 bases line up with TRBD2. Germline V gene lookup returns CDR1 GTSNPN and CDR2 SVGIG (reference sequence). The CDR3 is 19 amino acids. The trim removed 2 bases at V and 3 bases at J, leaving 11 bases unmatched. CDR3 residues: CAWSRETSGRFVGANVLTF. In nucleotides, the CDR3 is TGTGCCTGGAGTCGTGAAACTAGCGGGAGGTTCGTTGGGGCCAACGTCCTGACTTTC.

This chain connects TRBV5-1 to TRBJ1-2; no clear D. Germline CDR1 and CDR2: SGHRS and YFSETQ. This CDR3 is 12 amino acids long. Trimming left V 5 bases short and J 8 bases short, with 13 bases between. The CDR3 region has the DNA TGCGCCAGCAGAAGCGGCGGGCTCGGCTACACCTTC. This translates into CASRSGGLGYTF.

This clone was seen a few times. The rearrangement uses TRBV5-1 and TRBJ1-4; 9 bases map to TRBD1. Germline CDR1 and CDR2: SGHRS and YFSETQ. V gave up 4 bases and J gave up 1 base; unmatched junction bases: 5. The CDR3 loop spans 16 amino acids. For the CDR3, the DNA is TGCGCCAGCAGCACCGGACAGGGGCGAACTAATGAAAAACTGTTTTTT. Amino acids: CASSTGQGRTNEKLFF.

The chain joins TRBV27 to TRBJ2-7; perhaps TRBD1 as D (5 bases). The V end was cut by 1 base, the J end by 4 bases, with 14 bases between. In germline, CDR1 is MNHEY, CDR2 SMNVEV (reference sequence). The CDR3 has 15 residues. CDR3 region: CASSLYAGPSYEQYF. For the CDR3, the DNA is TGTGCCAGCAGTTTATACGCAGGGCCTTCATACGAGCAGTACTTC.

V usage is TRBV11-1 and J usage is TRBJ1-6; D gene unclear. CDR3 length equals 14 residues. V was trimmed by 3 bases and J by 7 bases, leaving 10 bases between them. CDR1 SGHAT and CDR2 FQDESV come from the germline V gene (reference sequence). The CDR3 loop reads CASSFVRGNSPLHF. CDR3 sequence (DNA): TGTGCCAGCAGCTTCGTACGGGGAAATTCACCCCTCCACTTT.

The chain recombines TRBV30 with TRBJ2-5; perhaps TRBD1 as D (6 bases). Germline CDR1 reads GTSNPN; CDR2 reads SVGIG (reference sequence). The CDR3 loop spans 16 amino acids. Trimming took off 1 base at V and 2 bases at J, with 17 bases between the two ends. DNA for the CDR3: TGTGCCTGGAGTGATGGGACAATCCCACGGCAAGAGACCCAGTACTTC. Translated: CAWSDGTIPRQETQYF.

The CDR3 coding sequence is TGCGCCAGCAGCCAAGATATTGCGTGGCAGGGGGTTAATAATGAAAAACTGTTTTTT. This sequence encodes CASSQDIAWQGVNNEKLFF. The chain combines TRBV4-3 with TRBJ1-4; 7 nucleotides line up with TRBD1. Germline CDR1 reads LGHNA; CDR2 reads YSLEER. The CDR3 consists of 19 residues. With 0 bases clipped from V and 4 bases from J, the junction kept 14 bases outside the gene matches.

The chain uses TRBV6-5 and TRBJ2-2, with D possibly matching TRBD1 (5 bases). Germline values: CDR1 MNHEY, CDR2 SVGAGI. V was pared by 8 bases and J by 1 base, with 14 bases between. This CDR3 region has 15 residues. The CDR3, as DNA: TGTGCCAGCCTGGGCCTCGGACAGAACACCGGGGAGCTGTTTTTT. Protein product: CASLGLGQNTGELFF.

V and J are TRBV28 and TRBJ2-7, with 8 bases matching TRBD1. The CDR3 runs to 13 residues. From germline, CDR1 is MDHEN and CDR2 SYDVKM. With V trimmed by 10 bases and J by 6 bases, 11 bases remained unmatched. The CDR3 sequence is CATKTGEVGEQYF. Written as DNA, the CDR3 is TGTGCCACCAAGACAGGGGAGGTGGGCGAGCAGTACTTC.

The genes are TRBV19 and TRBJ2-2, with 7 bases aligning to TRBD2. V lost 7 bases and J lost 4; bases outside the gene matches: 6. CDR3 length equals 14 residues. CDR1 and CDR2 from the germline V gene are LNHDA and SQIVND (reference sequence). The CDR3, as DNA: TGTGCCAGTAAGGCCAGGGAGGGCACCGGGGAGCTGTTTTTT. This gives the protein CASKAREGTGELFF.

This chain connects TRBV5-1 to TRBJ2-7; 9 bases map to TRBD1. This CDR3 spans 13 amino acids. CDR1 is SGHRS, CDR2 YFSETQ, per germline. V shed 4 bases and J 6 bases; nucleotides not matched to a gene: 5. The CDR3 is CASSPQGAGEQYF. In nucleotides, the CDR3 is TGCGCCAGCAGCCCACAGGGGGCGGGCGAGCAGTACTTC. Full variable domain (rest looked up from reference TRBV5-1 and TRBJ2-7): KAGVTQTPRYLIKTRGQQVTLSCSPISGHRSVSWYQQTPGQGLQFLFEYFSETQRNKGNFPGRFSGRQFSNSRSEMNVSTLELGDSALYLCASSPQGAGEQYFGPGTRLTVT.

This rearrangement joins TRBV6-5 to TRBJ2-7; 12 bases line up with TRBD2. V lost 5 bases, J lost 5 bases, and 7 bases stayed unmatched. The germline V gene encodes CDR1 MNHEY and CDR2 SVGAGI. The CDR3 has 15 residues. The CDR3 spells CASSLAGGVGDEQYF. For the CDR3, the DNA is TGTGCCAGCAGTCTAGCGGGAGGGGTTGGGGACGAGCAGTACTTC.